The next 20 T cell receptor beta chains were all read from a single sample in a study of HIV-infected patients and healthy controls. All unsorted peripheral T cells were captured because whole blood was used without fractionation. About 500 ng RNA was reverse transcribed with alpha and beta constant-region primers. Each of the alpha and beta chains got its own library through chain-specific third strand synthesis with indices. From the 5' RACE reads, TCRdb called clonotypes with MiXCR, one entry per CDR3 protein. The table records about 13,000 distinct CDR3 sequences, roughly 9.9% of them present only once. The material sequenced was blood. Source of these receptors: an adult in good health.

This sequence joins TRBV12-3 or TRBV12-4 and TRBJ2-5; TRBD1 agrees at 7 bases. V dropped 5 bases and J dropped 8; count of bases not matched to a gene: 8. The CDR3 sequence is 13 residues long. The CDR3 DNA follows: TGTGCCAGCAGTCCAGGGACAGAGAGAACCCAGTACTTC. Translated: CASSPGTERTQYF.

This clonotype is classed as medium-sized. V gene TRBV7-9 combines with J gene TRBJ1-1; the D is unclear. The CDR3 contains 15 residues. Between the trimmed V and J ends, which lost 6 bases and 3 bases, there was a span of 17 bases. Germline loops: CDR1 SEHNR, CDR2 FQNEAQ (reference sequence). CDR3 sequence reads: CASRRGGEGDTEAFF. The CDR3, as DNA: TGTGCCAGCAGGCGTGGAGGAGAGGGTGACACTGAAGCTTTCTTT.

This clonotype was recorded a few times. The genes are TRBV28 and TRBJ1-6; 7 nucleotides align to TRBD1. Germline-derived CDR1 and CDR2 are MDHEN and SYDVKM. The CDR3 extends over 15 amino acids. V lost 6 bases and J lost 6; bases outside the gene matches: 8. The CDR3 reads CASRYSGTANSPLHF. The CDR3 region has the DNA TGTGCCAGCAGGTACTCCGGGACAGCTAATTCACCCCTCCACTTT.

This clonotype was detected ten times or more. The genes are TRBV6-1 and TRBJ2-7, with D unclear. Deletions cut 7 bases from V and 2 bases from J, with 18 bases between. Looked up from germline, CDR1 is MNHNS and CDR2 is SASEGT. CDR3 length: 15 amino acids. For the CDR3, the DNA is TGTGCCAGCATAAGCCTCTCCACATGGCCCTACGAGCAGTACTTC. Its protein is CASISLSTWPYEQYF.

This clonotype is categorized as medium-sized (0.01 to 0.1%). The V and J genes are TRBV4-3 and TRBJ1-2; tentative D call: TRBD1 (6 bases). Per germline, CDR1 LGHNA and CDR2 YSLEER. Trimming stripped 0 bases from V and 4 bases from J, with 21 bases between. CDR3 length: 18 amino acids. Here the CDR3 reads CASSQDLEVRGKAYGYTF. The DNA of the CDR3 is TGCGCCAGCAGCCAAGATTTAGAAGTCAGGGGCAAGGCCTATGGCTACACCTTC.

The chain carries TRBV7-9 and TRBJ2-3, with 14 bases matching TRBD2. The CDR3 is 18 amino acids. Germline CDR1 and CDR2: SEHNR and FQNEAQ (reference sequence). Unmatched junction bases numbered 12, after V lost 4 bases and J lost 6 bases. DNA of the CDR3: TGTGCCAGCAGCTCACAGACTAGCGGGGGGGCCGGATCGGATACGCAGTATTTT. This gives the protein CASSSQTSGGAGSDTQYF.

The chain joins TRBV7-9 to TRBJ2-7, with D possibly being TRBD1 (5 bases). Germline V lookup: CDR1 SEHNR, CDR2 FQNEAQ (reference sequence). Trimming stripped 5 bases from V and 5 bases from J, with 19 bases between. CDR3 length: 15 residues. Here the CDR3 DNA reads TGTGCCAGCAGCCCACCATGGGCAGGGTCCCACGAGCAGTACTTC. It translates to CASSPPWAGSHEQYF.

Judged by abundance, this clonotype is medium-sized. The V and J genes are TRBV5-1 and TRBJ1-5, with D maybe TRBD1 (5 bases). V lost 7 bases to trimming and J lost 4 bases, with 12 bases between them. Looked up from germline, CDR1 is SGHRS and CDR2 is YFSETQ. This CDR3 region has 13 residues. CDR3 region: CASARGVNQPQHF. CDR3 DNA sequence: TGCGCCAGCGCTCGGGGGGTTAATCAGCCCCAGCATTTT.

With regard to this clonotype: Since a much larger clone is just one base distant, this may be a read error. The CDR3 DNA follows: TGCGCCAGCAGCCAAGGGGACAGGGGGCGTTGGTATGAGCAGTTCTTC. Its translation is CASSQGDRGRWYEQFF. The chain uses TRBV4-1 and TRBJ2-1, with 12 bases matching TRBD1. The germline CDR1 and CDR2 sequences are MGHRA and YSYEKL. The CDR3 contains 16 residues. The ends lost 1 base at V and 8 bases at J; junction bases unmatched: 6.

This clonotype was observed at least ten times. The chain recombines TRBV20-1 with TRBJ1-6; perhaps TRBD1 as D (5 bases). CDR1 is DFQATT, CDR2 SNEGSKA, per germline (reference sequence). CDR3 length equals 18 residues. Trimming cost V 1 base and J 4 bases, with 20 bases left between them. CDR3 bases: TGCAGTGCTAGAGTGTCGAGTGGGGGGGGTGGATATAATTCACCCCTCCACTTT. Translated, it gives CSARVSSGGGGYNSPLHF.

As to this clonotype: A much larger clone differs from this one at a single base, so this may be a read error. The chain couples TRBV20-1 to TRBJ1-1; possibly TRBD1 for D (5 bases). The CDR3 is 12 amino acids. Germline CDR1 DFQATT, CDR2 SNEGSKA (reference sequence). The CDR3 here is CSARNQGEEDFF. CDR3 coding DNA: TGCAGTGCTAGAAATCAGGGCGAAGAAGATTTCTTT.

CDR3 nucleotide sequence: TGTGCCAGCAGCCCTCGGTCCTTCAATCAGCCCCAGCATTTT. This codes for CASSPRSFNQPQHF. The V and J genes are TRBV7-2 and TRBJ1-5; no clear D. Germline V CDR1 and CDR2: SGHTA, FQGNSA. Trimming took 5 bases from V and 3 from J, leaving 11 bases between them. The CDR3 spans 14 residues.

This clonotype was detected a few times. The gene calls are TRBV3-1 and TRBJ1-1; 10 bases align to TRBD1. Germline values: CDR1 LGHDT, CDR2 YNNKEL (reference sequence). The CDR3 is made up of 15 amino acids. J lost 8 bases, V lost 6 bases, and 12 bases had no gene match. The CDR3 region is CASSGGQGLEGEAFF. The CDR3 DNA reads TGTGCCAGCAGTGGGGGACAGGGGCTTGAGGGGGAAGCTTTCTTT.

This clonotype ranks as medium-sized (0.01 to 0.1%). This chain joins TRBV11-2 and TRBJ2-5; TRBD2 is a possible D gene (6 bases). This CDR3 contains 18 residues. V lost 4 bases to trimming and J lost 3 bases, with 24 bases between them. CDR1 is SGHAT and CDR2 is FQNNGV in the germline V gene. CDR3 sequence: CASSWGVGGGSKKETQYF. The CDR3 DNA reads TGTGCCAGCAGCTGGGGGGTCGGGGGTGGAAGTAAAAAAGAGACCCAGTACTTC. The complete variable domain, with remaining parts taken from reference TRBV11-2 and TRBJ2-5, reads EAGVAQSPRYKIIEKRQSVAFWCNPISGHATLYWYQQILGQGPKLLIQFQNNGVVDDSQLPKDRFSAERLKGVDSTLKIQPAKLEDSAVYLCASSWGVGGGSKKETQYFGPGTRLLVL.

This clonotype was observed a few times. The J gene is TRBJ1-2, the V gene TRBV7-2; a weak D match, TRBD1 (6 bases). The ends were cut back, 3 bases at V and 3 bases at J, with 11 bases in the middle. The CDR3 has 14 residues. Germline CDR1 is SGHTA and CDR2 is FQGNSA. The CDR3 here is CASSLKGVDYGYTF. The DNA for the CDR3 is TGTGCCAGCAGCTTGAAGGGGGTTGACTATGGCTACACCTTC.

This clonotype is medium-sized. The V gene is TRBV29-1, the J gene TRBJ1-1; TRBD1 agrees at 9 bases. CDR3 length: 15 amino acids. With 5 bases clipped from V and 0 bases from J, the junction kept 7 bases outside the gene matches. Germline-derived CDR1 and CDR2 are SQVTM and ANQGSEA. This CDR3 reads CSVRGQGTMNTEAFF. Written as DNA, the CDR3 is TGCAGCGTTCGGGGACAGGGAACCATGAACACTGAAGCTTTCTTT. Complete variable domain (other parts from reference TRBV29-1 and TRBJ1-1): SAVISQKPSRDICQRGTSLTIQCQVDSQVTMMFWYRQQPGQSLTLIATANQGSEATYESGFVIDKFPISRPNLTFSTLTVSNMSPEDSSIYLCSVRGQGTMNTEAFFGQGTRLTVV.

This clonotype was counted many times. The V call is TRBV6-2 or TRBV6-3, the J call TRBJ2-1; the match to TRBD2 covers 10 bases. CDR3 size: 15 residues. CDR1 and CDR2 from the germline V gene are MNHEY and SVGEGT. V gave up 5 bases and J gave up 4 bases; unmatched junction bases: 5. CDR3 DNA: TGTGCCAGCAGTGTGAGCGGGGGGGAGTACAATGAGCAGTTCTTC. It specifies CASSVSGGEYNEQFF.

This clonotype is categorized as medium-sized. The CDR3 protein is CASSLPRGNIGSGAETQYF. The CDR3 DNA reads TGTGCCAGCAGCTTACCGCGAGGGAATATAGGGTCTGGGGCGGAGACCCAGTACTTC. V gene TRBV7-8 combines with J gene TRBJ2-5, with D perhaps matching TRBD1 or TRBD2 (5 bases each). Trimming pared 2 bases from V and 5 bases from J, leaving 27 bases between. This CDR3 is built from 19 residues. Germline CDR1 is SGHVS and CDR2 is FQNEAQ. Combining the CDR3 with reference TRBV7-8 and TRBJ2-5 gives the whole variable domain GAGVSQSPRYKVAKRGQDVALRCDPISGHVSLFWYQQALGQGPEFLTYFQNEAQLDKSGLPSDRFFAERPEGSVSTLKIQRTQQEDSAVYLCASSLPRGNIGSGAETQYFGPGTRLLVL.

This clonotype was seen a handful of times. V gene TRBV12-3 or TRBV12-4 combines with J gene TRBJ1-6; D gene unclear. The CDR3 runs 15 residues. The V end lost 6 bases, the J end lost 0 bases, and 9 bases lay between the germline ends. The CDR3 protein is CASSHKSSYNSPLHF. The CDR3 DNA follows: TGTGCCAGCAGCCACAAGAGCTCCTATAATTCACCCCTCCACTTT.

Notes on this clonotype: This may arise from a read error, as a much more abundant clone is one base away. J is TRBJ1-5 and V is TRBV7-2; D unresolved. The CDR3 sequence is 13 residues long. Germline V gene lookup returns CDR1 SGHTA and CDR2 FQGNSA. The CDR3 DNA sequence: TGTGCCAGCAGCTTAGCGCCCGATCAGCCCCAGAATTTT. It yields the protein CASSLAPDQPQNF.